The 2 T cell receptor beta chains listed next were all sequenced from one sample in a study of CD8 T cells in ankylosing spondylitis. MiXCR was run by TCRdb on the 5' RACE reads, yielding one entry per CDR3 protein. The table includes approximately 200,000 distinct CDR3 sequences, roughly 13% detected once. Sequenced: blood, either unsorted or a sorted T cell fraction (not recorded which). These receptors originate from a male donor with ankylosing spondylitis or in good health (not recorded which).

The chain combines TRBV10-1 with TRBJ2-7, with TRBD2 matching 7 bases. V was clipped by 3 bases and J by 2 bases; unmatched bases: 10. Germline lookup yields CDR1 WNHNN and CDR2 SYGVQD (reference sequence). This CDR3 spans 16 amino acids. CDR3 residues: CASSDGPAGDPYEQYF. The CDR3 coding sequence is TGCGCCAGCAGTGACGGCCCGGCGGGGGACCCCTACGAGCAGTACTTC.

The CDR3 here is CASSSGTGNEKLFF. The CDR3 DNA reads TGCGCCAGCAGCTCCGGGACAGGGAACGAAAAACTGTTTTTT. This chain links TRBV5-1 with TRBJ1-4, with 9 bases aligning to TRBD1. Germline V lookup: CDR1 SGHRS, CDR2 YFSETQ. The V gene end was trimmed by 3 bases and the J gene end by 8 bases; junction bases not matched to a gene: 5. CDR3 length: 14 amino acids.